The 30 T cell receptor beta chains below come from one sample, sequenced in a study of chemoradiotherapy in HPV16-positive cancers. Some clones are missing from TCRdb's copy, which holds only in-frame ones; the method was immunoSEQ multiplex PCR. The sample has 13,000 to 15,000 clones, 69% seen once. The sample was gathered from a patient who underwent chemoradiotherapy. These receptors were obtained from a human donor with HPV-associated anogenital cancer.

This chain joins TRBV7-8 and TRBJ2-3; D is undetermined. This CDR3 has 15 amino acids. The germline V gene has CDR1 SGHVS and CDR2 FQNEAQ. The germline V and J ends were trimmed by 4 bases and 1 base, with 12 bases remaining between them. This CDR3 is CASSSTRWGTDTQYF. The DNA for the CDR3 is TGTGCCAGCAGCTCTACTCGGTGGGGCACAGATACGCAGTATTTT.

The V call is TRBV6-1, the J call TRBJ2-3; D is unclear. The CDR3 spans 11 residues. Per the germline V gene, CDR1 is MNHNS and CDR2 is SASEGT. V lost 6 bases, J lost 3 bases, and 4 bases lay in between. The CDR3 bases are TGTGCCAGCAGCATTACAGATACGCAGTATTTT. This gives the protein CASSITDTQYF.

The V call is TRBV10-3, the J call TRBJ1-3; maybe TRBD1 (5 bases). The germline CDR1 and CDR2 sequences are ENHRY and SYGVKD. With 10 bases removed from V and 4 bases from J, the gap between germline ends came to 11 bases. CDR3 length: 12 residues. The CDR3 sequence: CATRATGNTIYF. CDR3 bases: TGTGCCACCAGGGCTACCGGAAACACCATATATTTT.

The J gene is TRBJ1-3, the V gene TRBV9, with D unclear. V lost 4 bases, J lost 2 bases, and 16 bases lay in between. CDR3 length: 16 residues. Germline lookup yields CDR1 SGDLS and CDR2 YYNGEE. Written as DNA, the CDR3 is TGTGCCAGCAGCACCATGGCCGCTAACGCTGGAAACACCATATATTTT. Encoded protein: CASSTMAANAGNTIYF.

This clone is a singleton in its sample. This chain links TRBV5-1 with TRBJ2-3; 7 bases align to TRBD2. Trimming at V came to 4 bases and at J to 5 bases, leaving 16 bases not matched to a gene. Looked up from germline, CDR1 is SGHRS and CDR2 is YFSETQ. The CDR3 covers 17 residues. The CDR3 loop reads CASSPWGGGMVQDTQYF. CDR3 bases: TGCGCCAGCAGCCCCTGGGGCGGGGGAATGGTTCAAGATACGCAGTATTTT. Supplemented by reference TRBV5-1 and TRBJ2-3, the full variable domain reads KAGVTQTPRYLIKTRGQQVTLSCSPISGHRSVSWYQQTPGQGLQFLFEYFSETQRNKGNFPGRFSGRQFSNSRSEMNVSTLELGDSALYLCASSPWGGGMVQDTQYFGPGTRLTVL.

This clone appeared a single time. At one end the junction does not follow the germline gene, possibly because of a read error. The chain joins TRBV7-7 to TRBJ2-5; 10 positions match TRBD2. Germline loops: CDR1 SSHAT, CDR2 FNYEAQ (reference sequence). CDR3 size: 17 residues. The CDR3 nucleotides read TGTGCTAGCAGCTTAAGTACTAGCGGGGCCTCTGGGGAGACCCAGTACTTC. Protein: CASSLSTSGASGETQYF.

The rearrangement uses TRBV11-2 and TRBJ2-7; 7 nucleotides agree with TRBD2. This CDR3 is built from 15 residues. Per germline, CDR1 SGHAT and CDR2 FQNNGV. Losses at the gene ends were 1 base for V and 2 bases for J; bases not matched to a gene: 5. CDR3 amino acids: CASSLGQAGAYEQYF. The CDR3 region has the DNA TGTGCCAGCAGCTTAGGGCAGGCGGGGGCCTACGAGCAGTACTTC.

The rearrangement links TRBV5-4 to TRBJ2-2; the D is unclear. Germline V gene sequence: CDR1 SGHNT, CDR2 YYREEE (reference sequence). This CDR3 has 15 residues. V was shortened by 0 bases and J by 0 bases, with 6 bases between the two germline ends. CDR3 sequence reads: CASSLGATNTGELFF. In DNA form, the CDR3 reads TGTGCCAGCAGCTTGGGTGCTACGAACACCGGGGAGCTGTTTTTT.

The rearrangement joins TRBV30 to TRBJ1-1; D is uncertain. The germline CDR1 and CDR2 sequences are GTSNPN and SVGIG (reference sequence). Trimming removed 2 bases from V and 1 base from J, with 8 bases in between. This CDR3 spans 13 amino acids. The CDR3 DNA is TGTGCCTGGAGTTTGGGAGGGAACACTGAAGCTTTCTTT. It translates to CAWSLGGNTEAFF.

The chain joins TRBV2 to TRBJ2-3; D unresolved. The V end was cut by 8 bases, the J end by 4 bases, with 22 bases between. This CDR3 contains 16 residues. Per the germline V gene, CDR1 is SNHLY and CDR2 is FYNNEI. The CDR3 reads CASLGLGSKTADTQYF. CDR3 coding DNA: TGTGCCAGCCTGGGTCTGGGATCTAAAACGGCAGATACGCAGTATTTT.

This clone was recorded a few times. The chain combines TRBV7-6 with TRBJ1-1; weak D call: TRBD1 (5 bases). Per germline, CDR1 SGHVS and CDR2 FNYEAQ. Trimming took 1 base from V and 4 from J, leaving 10 bases between them. There are 14 residues in the CDR3. CDR3 DNA: TGTGCCAGCAGCTTAGGGGGCTTCGGCACTGAAGCTTTCTTT. Its protein product is CASSLGGFGTEAFF. Supplemented by reference TRBV7-6 and TRBJ1-1, the full variable domain reads GAGVSQSPRYKVTKRGQDVALRCDPISGHVSLYWYRQALGQGPEFLTYFNYEAQQDKSGLPNDRFSAERPEGSISTLTIQRTEQRDSAMYRCASSLGGFGTEAFFGQGTRLTVV.

This clone was counted only a few times. J is TRBJ2-7 and V is TRBV7-9, with TRBD2 matching over 12 bases. The V and J ends lost 4 bases and 1 base, in that order; junction bases with no gene match: 2. This CDR3 contains 15 residues. Germline values: CDR1 SEHNR, CDR2 FQNEAQ (reference sequence). The CDR3 is CASSSGTSGSYEQYF. The CDR3 DNA is TGTGCCAGCAGCTCCGGGACTAGCGGGTCCTACGAGCAGTACTTC.

The chain is built from TRBV6-6 and TRBJ1-5; no definite D call. Trimming pared 8 bases from V and 5 bases from J, leaving 7 bases between. The CDR3 runs 11 residues. The germline CDR1 and CDR2 sequences are MNHNY and SVGAGI (reference sequence). DNA of the CDR3: TGTGCCAGCTCCACGGATCAGCCCCAGCATTTT. Amino acid sequence: CASSTDQPQHF.

The chain is built from TRBV5-5 and TRBJ1-4; 7 bases line up with TRBD1. The CDR3 totals 15 residues. CDR1 is SGHKS and CDR2 is YYEKEE in the germline V gene (reference sequence). V lost 4 bases to trimming and J lost 7 bases; unmatched junction nucleotides: 10. CDR3 sequence (DNA): TGTGCCAGCAGCCTGACGGACAGGAAGGGTGAAAAACTGTTTTTT. It is translated as CASSLTDRKGEKLFF.

The genes are TRBV7-2 and TRBJ2-5; weak D call: TRBD1 (6 bases). The CDR3 sequence is 15 residues long. Germline V lookup: CDR1 SGHTA, CDR2 FQGNSA. Trimming removed 4 bases at V and 3 bases at J, with 15 bases between. CDR3 in DNA: TGTGCCAGCAGCTACAGATGGACAGTCAAAGAGACCCAGTACTTC. It is translated as CASSYRWTVKETQYF.

This clone was detected only a few times. The J gene is TRBJ1-6, the V gene TRBV7-9; 7 bases align to TRBD1. From germline, CDR1 is SEHNR and CDR2 FQNEAQ (reference sequence). CDR3 size: 14 residues. Germline trimming cut 1 base from V and 7 bases from J; bases unmatched to any gene: 1. The CDR3, as DNA: TGTGCCAGCAGCTTAGAACAGGGGAATTCACCCCTCCACTTT. Translating it yields CASSLEQGNSPLHF.

J is TRBJ2-5 and V is TRBV28; unclear D gene. Germline CDR1 MDHEN, CDR2 SYDVKM. Trimming left V 3 bases short and J 7 bases short, with 6 bases between. The length of the CDR3 is 11 residues. CDR3 DNA: TGTGCCAGCAGTTTTCGGAGGACCCAGTACTTC. Translated, it gives CASSFRRTQYF.

The chain has TRBV5-1 and TRBJ2-3, with 12 positions matching TRBD2. V gave up 0 bases and J gave up 7 bases; unmatched junction bases: 15. The germline V gene has CDR1 SGHRS and CDR2 YFSETQ. The CDR3 runs to 19 residues. DNA for the CDR3: TGCGCCAGCAGCTTGGCACTAGCGGGGGGCCAATTTCTGGTGAATACGCAGTATTTT. The encoded protein is CASSLALAGGQFLVNTQYF. The whole variable domain, filled in from reference TRBV5-1 and TRBJ2-3, reads KAGVTQTPRYLIKTRGQQVTLSCSPISGHRSVSWYQQTPGQGLQFLFEYFSETQRNKGNFPGRFSGRQFSNSRSEMNVSTLELGDSALYLCASSLALAGGQFLVNTQYFGPGTRLTVL.

The chain employs TRBV4-1 and TRBJ2-1, with D perhaps being TRBD1 or TRBD2 (5 bases each). The CDR3 is 13 amino acids. With 0 bases removed from V and 8 bases from J, the gap between germline ends came to 8 bases. Germline CDR1 reads MGHRA; CDR2 reads YSYEKL. The CDR3 DNA is TGCGCCAGCAGCCAAGAATGGGGGTATGAGCAGTTCTTC. Translated: CASSQEWGYEQFF.

This chain uses TRBV5-1 with TRBJ2-1, with 10 positions matching TRBD1. After removal of 0 bases from V and 7 bases from J, the junction contained 7 bases not matched to a gene. Germline CDR1 and CDR2: SGHRS and YFSETQ. The CDR3 has 16 amino acids. Written as DNA, the CDR3 is TGCGCCAGCAGCTTGGCTTCGGGACAGGGGATTAATGAGCAGTTCTTC. The encoded protein is CASSLASGQGINEQFF.

This clone has a single count. The genes are TRBV9 and TRBJ2-5; D unresolved. The end of the DNA is better explained by TRBJ2-7, so the J call may be wrong. CDR1 and CDR2 (germline): SGDLS, YYNGEE. CDR3 length equals 14 residues. The CDR3 sequence: CASSVGRLPYEQYF. The CDR3 DNA sequence: TGTGCCAGCAGCGTAGGGCGACTGCCCTACGAGCAGTACTTC.

The chain's CDR3 is CASSSIQGRGIYEQYF. For the CDR3, the DNA is TGCGCCAGCAGCTCTATACAGGGGAGGGGAATCTACGAGCAGTACTTC. The gene calls are TRBV5-1 and TRBJ2-7, with D possibly being TRBD1 or TRBD2 (7 bases each). V was cut by 3 bases and J by 3 bases, with 19 bases left in between. There are 16 residues in the CDR3. The germline gives CDR1 SGHRS, CDR2 YFSETQ. Supplemented by reference TRBV5-1 and TRBJ2-7, the full variable domain reads KAGVTQTPRYLIKTRGQQVTLSCSPISGHRSVSWYQQTPGQGLQFLFEYFSETQRNKGNFPGRFSGRQFSNSRSEMNVSTLELGDSALYLCASSSIQGRGIYEQYFGPGTRLTVT.

The table lists this clone with a count of one. The chain carries TRBV7-2 and TRBJ1-1; D might be TRBD1 (5 bases). Germline V gene sequence: CDR1 SGHTA, CDR2 FQGNSA. V lost 0 bases and J lost 1, with 6 bases in between. CDR3 size: 14 residues. The CDR3 reads CASSLAGQNTEAFF. The DNA of the CDR3 is TGTGCCAGCAGCTTAGCGGGGCAGAACACTGAAGCTTTCTTT.

The genes are TRBV18 and TRBJ1-2, with 11 bases fitting TRBD1. V was pared by 4 bases and J by 7 bases, with 5 bases of the junction left unmatched. The CDR3 spans 14 residues. The germline V gene encodes CDR1 KGHSH and CDR2 LQKENI. In DNA, the CDR3 is TGTGCCAGCTCACAGGGACAGGGGGATGGTGGCTACACCTTC. This translates into CASSQGQGDGGYTF. Combining the CDR3 with reference TRBV18 and TRBJ1-2 gives the whole variable domain NAGVMQNPRHLVRRRGQEARLRCSPMKGHSHVYWYRQLPEEGLKFMVYLQKENIIDESGMPKERFSAEFPKEGPSILRIQQVVRGDSAAYFCASSQGQGDGGYTFGSGTRLTVV.

The chain combines TRBV30 with TRBJ1-1; D remains ambiguous. The V gene lost 5 bases and the J gene lost 0 bases, with 10 bases spanning the gap. From germline, CDR1 is GTSNPN and CDR2 SVGIG (reference sequence). This CDR3 is 13 amino acids long. CDR3 sequence (DNA): TGTGCCTGGGACCAAATTATGAACACTGAAGCTTTCTTT. It codes for CAWDQIMNTEAFF.

The rearrangement links TRBV14 to TRBJ1-2; D uncertain. Germline V gene data show CDR1 as SGHDN and CDR2 as FVKESK. Trimming cost V 2 bases and J 4 bases, with 5 bases left between them. The CDR3 is made up of 12 amino acids. The DNA of the CDR3 is TGTGCCAGCAGCCAAACAGCCTATGGCTACACCTTC. Encoded protein: CASSQTAYGYTF. Based on the CDR3 plus reference TRBV14 and TRBJ1-2, the full variable domain is EAGVTQFPSHSVIEKGQTVTLRCDPISGHDNLYWYRRVMGKEIKFLLHFVKESKQDESGMPNNRFLAERTGGTYSTLKVQPAELEDSGVYFCASSQTAYGYTFGSGTRLTVV.

The chain is built from TRBV7-2 and TRBJ2-7; D gene uncertain. V dropped 3 bases and J dropped 0 bases, with 15 bases sitting between them. CDR3 size: 16 residues. Germline CDR1 SGHTA, CDR2 FQGNSA. CDR3 region: CASSFTSSGRSYEQYF. The CDR3 nucleotides are TGTGCCAGCAGCTTCACCAGTTCGGGCCGCTCCTACGAGCAGTACTTC.

The chain has TRBV19 and TRBJ2-1, with 9 bases that match TRBD2. The CDR3 is 15 amino acids. The germline V gene has CDR1 LNHDA and CDR2 SQIVND (reference sequence). The ends lost 4 bases at V and 8 bases at J; junction bases unmatched: 9. CDR3 DNA sequence: TGTGCCAGTAGTAACTGGGGACTAGCAGCCGATGAGCAGTTCTTC. Its protein is CASSNWGLAADEQFF.

J is TRBJ1-6 and V is TRBV28, with 7 nucleotides matching TRBD1. Per the germline V gene, CDR1 is MDHEN and CDR2 is SYDVKM. V lost 6 bases to trimming and J lost 6 bases; unmatched junction nucleotides: 11. This CDR3 is built from 16 residues. In nucleotides, the CDR3 is TGTGCCAGCAGGCCAAATCCGGGACAGCGTAATTCACCCCTCCACTTT. It is translated as CASRPNPGQRNSPLHF.

This sequence joins TRBV30 and TRBJ1-1; D possibly corresponds to TRBD1 (5 bases). V shed 3 bases and J shed 6 bases, with 17 bases lying between them. The CDR3 has 14 residues. Germline V CDR1 and CDR2: GTSNPN, SVGIG (reference sequence). In DNA, the CDR3 is TGTGCCTGGAGGGGCCCCAGCAGGGCGGCTGAAGCTTTCTTT. Amino acids: CAWRGPSRAAEAFF.